This T cell receptor (beta chain) was sequenced during a study of T cells in Graves' hyperthyroidism and ophthalmopathy. This clonotype was recorded once. What it binds is not known. The CDR3 covers 14 residues. V lost 6 bases to trimming and J lost 4 bases, with 15 bases between them. Germline values: CDR1 SGHTA, CDR2 FQGNSA. General study results and limits: Most clonotypes that expanded in the thyroid above 0.001 also showed up in blood. A 13 V-J model separated ophthalmopathy from stable hyperthyroidism. The model forecast ophthalmopathy, anticipating it by a median around 6.5 months before onset.

The diagnostic basis comprised clinical symptoms, serum thyroxine and TRAb, thyroid ultrasound and orbital computed tomography. There were TCR beta CDR3 regions amplified from RNA transcripts. In the first-round RT-PCR of the TCR CDR3, the HTBI primer set was used. TCRdb used MiXCR to reprocess the multiplex PCR reads, holding one entry per CDR3 protein. The sample holds hundreds of thousands of distinct CDR3 sequences, approximately 44% seen once. The chain has TRBV7-2 and TRBJ2-5; perhaps TRBD1 as D (6 bases). The TCR comes from a woman under 30 with Graves' hyperthyroidism. The sequenced sample was peripheral blood or thyroid tissue (not recorded which). The DNA for the CDR3 is TGTGCCAGCAGTAACCACAGGGCTGGAGAGACCCAGTACTTC. Amino acids: CASSNHRAGETQYF.